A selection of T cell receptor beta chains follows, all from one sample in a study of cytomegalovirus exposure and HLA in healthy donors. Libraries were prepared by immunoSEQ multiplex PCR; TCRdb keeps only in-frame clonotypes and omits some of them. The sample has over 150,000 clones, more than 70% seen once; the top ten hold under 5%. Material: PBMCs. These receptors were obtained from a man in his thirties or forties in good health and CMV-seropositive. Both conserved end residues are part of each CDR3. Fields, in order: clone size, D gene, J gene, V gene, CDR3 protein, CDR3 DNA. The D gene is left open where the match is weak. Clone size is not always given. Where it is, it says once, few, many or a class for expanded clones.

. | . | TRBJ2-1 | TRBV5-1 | CASSGGGGAYYNEQFF | TGCGCCAGCAGCGGTGGTGGCGGGGCCTACTACAATGAGCAGTTCTTC
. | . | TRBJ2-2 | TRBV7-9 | CASSLLAPTGELFF | TGTGCCAGCTCTCTACTAGCACCAACCGGGGAGCTGTTTTTT
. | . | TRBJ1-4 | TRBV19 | CASRKGQSSRANEKLFF | TGTGCCAGTAGGAAGGGGCAGTCATCTAGAGCTAATGAAAAACTGTTTTTT
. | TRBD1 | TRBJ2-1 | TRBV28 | CASSWTGGPYNEQFF | TGTGCCAGCAGTTGGACAGGGGGGCCCTACAATGAGCAGTTCTTC
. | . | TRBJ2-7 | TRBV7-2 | CASSSGRGYEQYF | TGTGCCAGCAGTAGTGGGCGGGGCTACGAGCAGTACTTC
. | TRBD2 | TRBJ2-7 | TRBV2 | CASSPKPGTSGRVREQYF | TGTGCCAGCAGTCCTAAACCCGGGACTAGCGGGAGAGTGCGTGAGCAGTACTTC
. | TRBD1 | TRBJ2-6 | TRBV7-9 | CASSLGQGARGANVLTF | TGTGCCAGCAGCTTAGGACAGGGGGCACGTGGGGCCAACGTCCTGACTTTC
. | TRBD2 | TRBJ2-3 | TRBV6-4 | CASSDSAGTSGDTQYF | TGTGCCAGCAGTGACTCGGCCGGGACTAGCGGTGATACGCAGTATTTT
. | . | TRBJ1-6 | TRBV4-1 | CASSRLGSSYNSPLHF | TGCGCCAGCAGCCGACTAGGTAGCTCCTATAATTCACCCCTCCACTTT
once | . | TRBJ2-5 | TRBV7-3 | CASSLGDKETQYF | TGTGCCAGCAGCCTCGGGGATAAAGAGACCCAGTACTTC
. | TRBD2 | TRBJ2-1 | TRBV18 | CASSPQREAINEQFF | TGTGCCAGCTCACCACAGCGGGAGGCTATCAATGAGCAGTTCTTC
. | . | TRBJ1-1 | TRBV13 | CASSFGGGNTEAFF | TGTGCCAGCAGCTTCGGAGGTGGGAACACTGAAGCTTTCTTT
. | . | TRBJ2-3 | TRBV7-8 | CASSLDGGPSSDTQYF | TGTGCCAGCAGCTTAGACGGCGGGCCTAGCTCAGATACGCAGTATTTT
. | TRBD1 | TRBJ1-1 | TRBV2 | CANPGQGVTEAFF | TGTGCCAACCCGGGACAGGGGGTCACTGAAGCTTTCTTT
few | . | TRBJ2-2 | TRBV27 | CASSSDTSRAGELFF | TGTGCCAGCAGTTCGGACACCTCCCGGGCCGGGGAGCTGTTTTTT
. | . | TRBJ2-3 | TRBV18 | CASSSGGGTDTQYF | TGTGCCAGCTCCTCCGGCGGGGGCACAGATACGCAGTATTTT
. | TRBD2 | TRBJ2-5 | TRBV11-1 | CASRPGGQETQYF | TGTGCCAGCCGCCCGGGAGGACAAGAGACCCAGTACTTC
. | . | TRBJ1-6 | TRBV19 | CASSILPGTEGSPLHF | TGTGCCAGTAGTATCCTACCCGGGACGGAGGGTTCACCCCTCCACTTT
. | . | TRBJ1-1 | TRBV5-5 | CASSLGAGVNTEAFF | TGTGCCAGCAGCTTGGGGGCAGGGGTGAACACTGAAGCTTTCTTT
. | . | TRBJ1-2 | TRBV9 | CASSVVSRTDDLYGYTF | TGTGCCAGCAGCGTAGTTTCTCGGACAGACGACCTCTATGGCTACACCTTC
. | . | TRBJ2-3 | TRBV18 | CASSPAGVTDTQYF | TGTGCCAGCTCACCTGCAGGGGTTACAGATACGCAGTATTTT
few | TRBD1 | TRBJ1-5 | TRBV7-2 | CASSMTGFGQPQHF | TGTGCCAGCAGCATGACAGGGTTCGGACAGCCCCAGCATTTT
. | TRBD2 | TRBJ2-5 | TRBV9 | CAGASGGQETQYF | TGTGCCGGCGCTAGCGGGGGGCAAGAGACCCAGTACTTC
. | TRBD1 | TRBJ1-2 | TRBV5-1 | CASSLEEAGGLGYTF | TGCGCCAGCAGCTTGGAAGAGGCAGGGGGCCTGGGCTACACCTTC
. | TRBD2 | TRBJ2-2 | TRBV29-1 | CSVENVAGEAGELFF | TGCAGCGTTGAAAATGTAGCGGGGGAGGCCGGGGAGCTGTTTTTT
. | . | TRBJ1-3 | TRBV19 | CASRRGPGNTIYF | TGTGCCAGTAGAAGAGGCCCTGGAAACACCATATATTTT
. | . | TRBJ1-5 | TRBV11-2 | CASSLQGSQPQHF | TGTGCCAGCAGTCTACAGGGCAGTCAGCCCCAGCATTTT
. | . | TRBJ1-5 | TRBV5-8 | CASTPFLGVNYQPQHF | TGTGCCAGCACTCCTTTCCTGGGAGTAAATTATCAGCCCCAGCATTTT
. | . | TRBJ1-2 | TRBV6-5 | CASSYSKSRGNYGYTF | TGTGCCAGCAGTTACTCCAAATCCAGGGGTAACTATGGCTACACCTTC
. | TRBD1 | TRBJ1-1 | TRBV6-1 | CASIGTGNTEAFF | TGTGCCAGCATTGGGACAGGTAACACTGAAGCTTTCTTT
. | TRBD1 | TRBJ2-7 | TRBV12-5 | CASGFFRDRDYEQYF | TGTGCTAGTGGTTTTTTTCGGGACAGGGATTACGAGCAGTACTTC
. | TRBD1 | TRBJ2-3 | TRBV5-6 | CASCRQGPDTQYF | TGTGCCAGCTGCAGACAGGGACCAGATACGCAGTATTTT
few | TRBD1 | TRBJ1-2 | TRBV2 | CASSYSDRQGGYGYTF | TGTGCCAGCAGTTATTCCGACCGACAGGGGGGCTATGGCTACACCTTC
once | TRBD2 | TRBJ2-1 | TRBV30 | CAWSVTSVTYNEQFF | TGTGCCTGGAGTGTGACTAGCGTTACCTACAATGAGCAGTTCTTC
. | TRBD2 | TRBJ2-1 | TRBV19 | CASSMMSPPWGGRARGNEQFF | TGTGCCAGTAGTATGATGTCCCCCCCCTGGGGCGGGAGGGCCAGGGGTAATGAGCAGTTCTTC
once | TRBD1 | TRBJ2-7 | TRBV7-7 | CASSSDRGYEQYF | TGTGCTAGCAGCTCGGACAGGGGCTACGAGCAGTACTTC
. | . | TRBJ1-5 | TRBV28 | CASSLGRGGRGQPQHF | TGTGCCAGCAGTTTGGGTCGGGGTGGCAGAGGGCAGCCCCAGCATTTT
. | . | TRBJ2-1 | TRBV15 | CATSRDLVKTGQFF | TGTGCCACCAGCAGAGATCTCGTCAAGACAGGGCAGTTCTTC
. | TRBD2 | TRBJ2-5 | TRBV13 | CASSLGPGGGPYQYF | TGTGCCAGCAGCTTAGGTCCCGGGGGGGGCCCCTATCAGTACTTC
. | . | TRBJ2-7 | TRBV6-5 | CASTPGGRGFYEQYF | TGTGCCAGCACCCCCGGCGGCAGGGGTTTCTACGAGCAGTACTTC
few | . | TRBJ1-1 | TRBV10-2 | CASKPVNTEAFF | TGCGCCAGCAAGCCGGTGAACACTGAAGCTTTCTTT
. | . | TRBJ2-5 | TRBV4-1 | CASSHIGLYQETQYF | TGCGCCAGCAGCCATATAGGACTGTACCAAGAGACCCAGTACTTC
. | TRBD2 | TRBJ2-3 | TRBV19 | CASSIRYERLAGADTQYF | TGTGCCAGTAGTATACGGTACGAAAGACTAGCGGGAGCTGATACGCAGTATTTT
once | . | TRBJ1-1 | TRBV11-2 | CASSGHIAEAFF | TGTGCCAGCAGCGGCCACATTGCTGAAGCTTTCTTT
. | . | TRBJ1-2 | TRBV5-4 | CASSLDSNYGYTF | TGTGCCAGCAGTCTCGACAGTAACTATGGCTACACCTTC
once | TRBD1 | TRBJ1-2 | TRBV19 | CASIGTGVYGYTF | TGTGCCAGTATAGGTACAGGGGTTTATGGCTACACCTTC
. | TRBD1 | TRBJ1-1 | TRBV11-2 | CASSSRRDREAFF | TGTGCCAGCAGCTCTCGACGGGACAGGGAAGCTTTCTTT
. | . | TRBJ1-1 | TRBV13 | CASSGQGTNTEAFF | TGTGCCAGCAGCGGCCAGGGGACGAACACTGAAGCTTTCTTT
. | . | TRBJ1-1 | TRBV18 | CASSPPNQLNTEAFF | TGTGCCAGCTCACCACCCAATCAGTTGAACACTGAAGCTTTCTTT
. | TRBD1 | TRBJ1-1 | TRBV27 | CASSLSTGPLNTEAFF | TGTGCCAGCAGTTTATCGACAGGGCCCCTTAACACTGAAGCTTTCTTT
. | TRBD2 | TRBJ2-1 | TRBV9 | CASSPAGLSSYNEQFF | TGTGCCAGCAGCCCAGCGGGACTGAGCTCCTACAATGAGCAGTTCTTC
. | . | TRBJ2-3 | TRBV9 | CASSTPGHSTDTQYF | TGTGCCAGCAGCACTCCGGGACACAGCACAGATACGCAGTATTTT
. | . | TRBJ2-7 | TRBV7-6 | CASSPLAGLLSYEQYF | TGTGCCAGCAGCCCTCTCGCGGGACTTCTCTCCTACGAGCAGTACTTC
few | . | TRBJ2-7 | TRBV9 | CASSVVPGSYEQYF | TGTGCCAGCAGCGTAGTCCCAGGCAGCTACGAGCAGTACTTC
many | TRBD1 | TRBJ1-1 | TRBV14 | CASSPLGGQAFF | TGTGCCAGCAGCCCCCTAGGGGGCCAAGCTTTCTTT
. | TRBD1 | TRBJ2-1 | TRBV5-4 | CASSRDRGYEQFF | TGTGCCAGCAGTAGGGACAGGGGATACGAGCAGTTCTTC
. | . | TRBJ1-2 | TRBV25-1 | CASSEYGGHHYTF | TGTGCCAGCAGTGAATACGGCGGCCATCACTACACCTTC
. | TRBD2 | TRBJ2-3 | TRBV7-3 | CASSHGTSGVTDTQYF | TGTGCCAGCAGCCACGGGACTAGCGGTGTTACAGATACGCAGTATTTT
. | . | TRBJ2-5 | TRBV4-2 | CASSPEDRRGQETQYF | TGTGCCAGCAGCCCCGAGGACAGGAGGGGGCAAGAGACCCAGTACTTC